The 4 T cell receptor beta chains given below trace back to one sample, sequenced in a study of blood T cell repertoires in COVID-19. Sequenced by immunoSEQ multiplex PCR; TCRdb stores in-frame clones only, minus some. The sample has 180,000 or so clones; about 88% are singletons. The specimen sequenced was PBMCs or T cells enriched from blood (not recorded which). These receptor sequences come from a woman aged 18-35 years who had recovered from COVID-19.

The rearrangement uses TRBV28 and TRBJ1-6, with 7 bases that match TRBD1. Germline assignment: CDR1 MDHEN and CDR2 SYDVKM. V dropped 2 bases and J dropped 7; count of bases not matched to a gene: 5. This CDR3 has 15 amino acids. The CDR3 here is CASSLGGTANSPLHF. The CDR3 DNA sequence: TGTGCCAGCAGTTTAGGTGGGACAGCAAATTCACCCCTCCACTTT.

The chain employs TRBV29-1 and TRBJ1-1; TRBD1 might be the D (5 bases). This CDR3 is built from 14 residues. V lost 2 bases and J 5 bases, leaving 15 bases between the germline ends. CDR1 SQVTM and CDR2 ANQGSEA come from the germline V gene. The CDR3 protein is CSVENLREGTEAFF. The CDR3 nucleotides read TGCAGCGTTGAAAACCTCAGGGAAGGGACTGAAGCTTTCTTT.

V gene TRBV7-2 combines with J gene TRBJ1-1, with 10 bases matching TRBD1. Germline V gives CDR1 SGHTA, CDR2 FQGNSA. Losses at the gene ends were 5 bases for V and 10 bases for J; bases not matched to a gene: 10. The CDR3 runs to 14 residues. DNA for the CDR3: TGTGCCAGCAGCGAGGACAGGGGGTCCAGTGGAGCTTTCTTT. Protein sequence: CASSEDRGSSGAFF.

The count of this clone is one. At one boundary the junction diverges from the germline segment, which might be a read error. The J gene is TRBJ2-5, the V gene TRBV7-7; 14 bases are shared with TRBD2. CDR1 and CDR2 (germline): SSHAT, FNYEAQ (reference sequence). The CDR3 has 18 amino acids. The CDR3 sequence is CASSLAVAGLAGAETQYF. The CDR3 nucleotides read TGTGCTAGCAGCTTAGCGGTCGCGGGACTAGCGGGAGCAGAGACCCAGTACTTC. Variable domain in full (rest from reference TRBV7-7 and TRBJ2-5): GAGVSQSPRYKVTKRGQDVTLRCDPISSHATLYWYQQALGQGPEFLTYFNYEAQPDKSGLPSDRFSAERPEGSISTLTIQRTEQRDSAMYRCASSLAVAGLAGAETQYFGPGTRLLVL.